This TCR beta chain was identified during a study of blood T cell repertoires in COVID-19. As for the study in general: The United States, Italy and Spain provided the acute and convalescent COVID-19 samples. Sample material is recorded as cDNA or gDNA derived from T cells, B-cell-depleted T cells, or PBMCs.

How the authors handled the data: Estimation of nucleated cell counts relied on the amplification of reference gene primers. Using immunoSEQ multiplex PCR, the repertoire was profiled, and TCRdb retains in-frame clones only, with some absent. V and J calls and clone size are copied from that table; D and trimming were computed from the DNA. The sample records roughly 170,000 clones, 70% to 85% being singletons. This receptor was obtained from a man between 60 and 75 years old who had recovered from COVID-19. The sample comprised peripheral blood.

The CDR3 loop reads CATSRPGGLGYTF. CDR3 in DNA: TGTGCCACCAGCAGGCCGGGGGGGCTTGGCTACACCTTC. The chain uses TRBV15 and TRBJ1-2, with D possibly TRBD1 on 6 matching bases. V lost 3 bases and J lost 7, with 12 bases in between. CDR1 and CDR2 from the germline V gene are LNHNV and YYDKDF (reference sequence). The CDR3 has 13 amino acids.